This paragraph reports one TCR beta chain. Its antigen is unidentified. TCRdb re-called the 5' RACE reads and gives one entry per CDR3 protein, without DNA. The sample holds around 450,000 distinct CDR3 sequences. The data were taken from a study of monozygotic twins with inflammatory bowel disease. Overall study results and limits: Immunosuppressive treatments were not uniform, and this may have added variability to patient repertoires.

This CDR3 is 14 amino acids long. The sample was blood. The TCR originated in a human donor with ulcerative colitis or Crohn's disease, or a healthy co-twin of an affected twin (not recorded which). The J gene is TRBJ1-4, the V gene TRBV12-3 or TRBV12-4; checking the TCRdb D call of TRBD1 is not possible without DNA. CDR3: CASSFGGVSEKLFF.